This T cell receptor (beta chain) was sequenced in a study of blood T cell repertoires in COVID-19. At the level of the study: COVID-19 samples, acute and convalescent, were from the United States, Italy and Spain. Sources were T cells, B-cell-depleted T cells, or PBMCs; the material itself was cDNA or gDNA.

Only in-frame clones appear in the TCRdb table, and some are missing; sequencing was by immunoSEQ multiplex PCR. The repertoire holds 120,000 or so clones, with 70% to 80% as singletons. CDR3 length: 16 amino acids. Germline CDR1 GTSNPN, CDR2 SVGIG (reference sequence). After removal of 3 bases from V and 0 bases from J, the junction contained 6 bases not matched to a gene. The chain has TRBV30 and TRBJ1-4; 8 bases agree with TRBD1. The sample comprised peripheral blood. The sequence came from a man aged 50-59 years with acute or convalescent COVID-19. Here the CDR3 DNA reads TGTGCCTGGAGATCCGGGACAGGAGCAACTAATGAAAAACTGTTTTTT. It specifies CAWRSGTGATNEKLFF.